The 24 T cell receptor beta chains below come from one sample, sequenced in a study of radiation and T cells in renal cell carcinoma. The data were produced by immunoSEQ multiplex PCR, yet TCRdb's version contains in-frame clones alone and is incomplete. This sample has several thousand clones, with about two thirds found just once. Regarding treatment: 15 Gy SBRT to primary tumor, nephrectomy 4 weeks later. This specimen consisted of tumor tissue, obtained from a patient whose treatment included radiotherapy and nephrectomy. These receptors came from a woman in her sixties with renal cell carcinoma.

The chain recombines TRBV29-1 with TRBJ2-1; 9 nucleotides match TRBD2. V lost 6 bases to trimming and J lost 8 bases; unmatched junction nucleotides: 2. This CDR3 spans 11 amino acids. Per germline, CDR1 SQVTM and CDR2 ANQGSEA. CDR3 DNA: TGCAGCGTGAGGACTAGCGATGAGCAGTTCTTC. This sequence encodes CSVRTSDEQFF.

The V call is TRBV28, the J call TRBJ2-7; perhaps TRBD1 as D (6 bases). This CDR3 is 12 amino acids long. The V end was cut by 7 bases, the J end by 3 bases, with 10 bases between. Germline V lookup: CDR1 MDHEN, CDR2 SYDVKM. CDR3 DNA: TGTGCCAGCAACGGACAGCACTACGAGCAGTACTTC. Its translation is CASNGQHYEQYF. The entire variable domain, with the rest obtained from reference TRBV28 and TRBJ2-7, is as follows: DVKVTQSSRYLVKRTGEKVFLECVQDMDHENMFWYRQDPGLGLRLIYFSYDVKMKEKGDIPEGYSVSREKKERFSLILESASTNQTSMYLCASNGQHYEQYFGPGTRLTVT.

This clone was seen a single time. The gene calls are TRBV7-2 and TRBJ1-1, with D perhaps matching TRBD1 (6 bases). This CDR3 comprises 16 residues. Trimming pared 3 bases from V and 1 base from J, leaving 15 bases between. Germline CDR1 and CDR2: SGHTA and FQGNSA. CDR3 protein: CASSFPGGAKNTEAFF. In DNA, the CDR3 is TGTGCCAGCAGCTTCCCTGGGGGGGCGAAGAACACTGAAGCTTTCTTT.

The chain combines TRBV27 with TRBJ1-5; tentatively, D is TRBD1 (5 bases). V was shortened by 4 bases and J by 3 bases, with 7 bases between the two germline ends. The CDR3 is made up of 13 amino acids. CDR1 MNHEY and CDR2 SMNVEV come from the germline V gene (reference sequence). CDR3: CASSWGLNQPQHF. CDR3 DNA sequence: TGTGCCAGCAGTTGGGGACTCAATCAGCCCCAGCATTTT.

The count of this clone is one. The CDR3 protein is CASSYGGVEQYF. The DNA for the CDR3 is TGTGCCAGCAGTTATGGGGGGGTCGAGCAGTACTTC. V gene TRBV6-5 combines with J gene TRBJ2-7, with 7 nucleotides matching TRBD2. CDR1 is MNHEY, CDR2 SVGAGI, per germline. V gave up 3 bases and J gave up 6 bases; unmatched junction bases: 2. The CDR3 runs to 12 residues.

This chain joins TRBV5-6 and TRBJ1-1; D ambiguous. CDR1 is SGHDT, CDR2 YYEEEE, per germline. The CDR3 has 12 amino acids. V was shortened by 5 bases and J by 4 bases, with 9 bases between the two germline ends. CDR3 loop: CASSRATTEAFF. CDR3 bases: TGTGCCAGCAGTCGAGCTACCACTGAAGCTTTCTTT.

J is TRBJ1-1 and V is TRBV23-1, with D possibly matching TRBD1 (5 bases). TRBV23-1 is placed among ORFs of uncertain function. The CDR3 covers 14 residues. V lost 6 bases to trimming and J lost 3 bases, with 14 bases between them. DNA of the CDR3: TGCGCCAGCAGCTCGCGGGACGTCTACACTGAAGCTTTCTTT. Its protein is CASSSRDVYTEAFF.

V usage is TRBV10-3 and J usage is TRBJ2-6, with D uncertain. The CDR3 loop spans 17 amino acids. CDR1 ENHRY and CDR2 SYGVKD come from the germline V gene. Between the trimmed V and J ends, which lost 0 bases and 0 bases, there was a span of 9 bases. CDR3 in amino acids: CAISESGTFSGANVLTF. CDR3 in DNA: TGTGCCATCAGTGAGTCGGGAACATTCTCTGGGGCCAACGTCCTGACTTTC.

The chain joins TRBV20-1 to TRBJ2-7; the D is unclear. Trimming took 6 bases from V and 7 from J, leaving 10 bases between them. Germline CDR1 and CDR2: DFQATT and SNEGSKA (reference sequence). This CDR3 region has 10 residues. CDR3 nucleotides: TGCAGTGCCAAGAACATTGAGCAGTACTTC. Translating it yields CSAKNIEQYF.

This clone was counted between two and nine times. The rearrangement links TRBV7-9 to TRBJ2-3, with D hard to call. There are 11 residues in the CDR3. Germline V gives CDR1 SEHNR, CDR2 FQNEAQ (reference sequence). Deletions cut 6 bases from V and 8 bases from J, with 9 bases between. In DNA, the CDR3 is TGTGCCAGCAGTGAGGCAGGTACGCAGTATTTT. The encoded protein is CASSEAGTQYF.

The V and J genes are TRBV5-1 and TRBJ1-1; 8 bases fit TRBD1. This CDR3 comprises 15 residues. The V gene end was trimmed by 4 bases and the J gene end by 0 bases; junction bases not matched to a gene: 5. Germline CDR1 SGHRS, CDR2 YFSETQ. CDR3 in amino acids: CASSARQGMNTEAFF. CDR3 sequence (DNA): TGCGCCAGCAGCGCTAGACAGGGGATGAACACTGAAGCTTTCTTT.

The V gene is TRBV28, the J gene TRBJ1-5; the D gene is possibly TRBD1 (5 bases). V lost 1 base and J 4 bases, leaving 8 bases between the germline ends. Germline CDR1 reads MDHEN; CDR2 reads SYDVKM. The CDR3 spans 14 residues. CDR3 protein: CASSLLQGNQPQHF. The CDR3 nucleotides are TGTGCCAGCAGTTTATTGCAGGGTAATCAGCCCCAGCATTTT.

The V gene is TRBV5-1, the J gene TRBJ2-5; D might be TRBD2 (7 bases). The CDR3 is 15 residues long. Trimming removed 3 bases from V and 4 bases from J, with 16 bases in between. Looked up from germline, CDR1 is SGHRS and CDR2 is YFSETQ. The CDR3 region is CASSSPAGAGETQYF. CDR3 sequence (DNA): TGCGCCAGCAGCTCTCCCGCGGGGGCCGGAGAGACCCAGTACTTC.

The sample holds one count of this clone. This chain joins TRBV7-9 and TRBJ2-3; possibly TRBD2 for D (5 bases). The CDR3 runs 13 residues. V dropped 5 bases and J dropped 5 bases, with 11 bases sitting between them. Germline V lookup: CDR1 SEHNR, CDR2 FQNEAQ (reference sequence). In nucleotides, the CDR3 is TGTGCCAGCAGCGACGCGGGCAGAGATACGCAGTATTTT. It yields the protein CASSDAGRDTQYF.

The CDR3: CASSTGTELYGYTF. The CDR3 DNA reads TGTGCCAGCTCAACCGGGACCGAGCTTTATGGCTACACCTTC. This sequence joins TRBV18 and TRBJ1-2, with D possibly TRBD1 on 5 matching bases. V lost 5 bases to trimming and J lost 5 bases, with 15 bases between them. Looked up from germline, CDR1 is KGHSH and CDR2 is LQKENI. The CDR3 runs 14 residues.

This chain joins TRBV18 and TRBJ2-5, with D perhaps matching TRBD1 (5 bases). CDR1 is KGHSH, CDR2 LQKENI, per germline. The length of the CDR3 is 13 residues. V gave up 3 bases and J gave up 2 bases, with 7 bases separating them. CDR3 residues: CASSPRQQETQYF. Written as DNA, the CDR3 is TGTGCCAGCTCACCCAGACAGCAAGAGACCCAGTACTTC.

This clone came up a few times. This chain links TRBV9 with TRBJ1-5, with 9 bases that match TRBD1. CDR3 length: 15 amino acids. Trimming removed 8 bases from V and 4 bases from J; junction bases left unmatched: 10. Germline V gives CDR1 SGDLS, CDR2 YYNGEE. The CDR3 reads CASSIQGAWNQPQHF. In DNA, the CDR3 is TGTGCCAGTTCTATACAGGGGGCTTGGAATCAGCCCCAGCATTTT.

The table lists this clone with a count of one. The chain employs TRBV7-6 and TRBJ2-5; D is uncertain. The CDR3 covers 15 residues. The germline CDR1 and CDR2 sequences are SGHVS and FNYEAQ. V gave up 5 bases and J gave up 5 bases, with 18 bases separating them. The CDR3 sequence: CASSPLNALAETQYF. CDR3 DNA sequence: TGTGCCAGCAGCCCGCTTAATGCCCTGGCTGAGACCCAGTACTTC.

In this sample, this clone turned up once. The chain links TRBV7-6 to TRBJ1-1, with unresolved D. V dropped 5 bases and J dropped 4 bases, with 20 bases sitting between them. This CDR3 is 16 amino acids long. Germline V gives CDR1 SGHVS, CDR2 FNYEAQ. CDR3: CASSLLPRVYGTEAFF. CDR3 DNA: TGTGCCAGCAGCCTTCTCCCACGGGTTTACGGCACTGAAGCTTTCTTT.

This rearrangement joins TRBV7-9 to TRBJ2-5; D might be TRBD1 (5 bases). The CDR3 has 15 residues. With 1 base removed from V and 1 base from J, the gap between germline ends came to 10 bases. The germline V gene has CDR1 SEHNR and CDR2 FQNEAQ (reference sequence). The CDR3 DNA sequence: TGTGCCAGCAGCTTAGGAGCAGGGATCCAAGAGACCCAGTACTTC. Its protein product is CASSLGAGIQETQYF.

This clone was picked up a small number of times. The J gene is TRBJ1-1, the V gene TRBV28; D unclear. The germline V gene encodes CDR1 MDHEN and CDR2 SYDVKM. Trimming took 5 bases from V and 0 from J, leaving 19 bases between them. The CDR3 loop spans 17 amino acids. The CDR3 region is CASSATANTAVNTEAFF. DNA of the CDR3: TGTGCCAGCAGTGCCACCGCAAATACAGCTGTGAACACTGAAGCTTTCTTT.

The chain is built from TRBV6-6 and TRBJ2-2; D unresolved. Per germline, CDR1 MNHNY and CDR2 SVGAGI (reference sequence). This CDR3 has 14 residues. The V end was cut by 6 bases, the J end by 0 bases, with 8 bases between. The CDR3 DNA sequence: TGTGCCAGCAGCTCCCAGACGAACACCGGGGAGCTGTTTTTT. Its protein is CASSSQTNTGELFF.

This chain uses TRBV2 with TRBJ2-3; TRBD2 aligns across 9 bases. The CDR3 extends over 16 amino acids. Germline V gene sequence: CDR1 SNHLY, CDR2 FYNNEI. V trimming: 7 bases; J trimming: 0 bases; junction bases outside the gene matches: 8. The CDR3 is CASKVFSGGSTDTQYF. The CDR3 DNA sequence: TGTGCCAGCAAGGTCTTTAGCGGGGGAAGCACAGATACGCAGTATTTT.

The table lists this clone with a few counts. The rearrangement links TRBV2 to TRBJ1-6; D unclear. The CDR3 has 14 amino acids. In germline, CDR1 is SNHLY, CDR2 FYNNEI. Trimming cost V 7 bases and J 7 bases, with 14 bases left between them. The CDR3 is CASNMPGRNSPLHF. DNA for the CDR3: TGTGCCAGCAATATGCCCGGCCGGAATTCACCCCTCCACTTT.